This T cell receptor beta chain was observed in a study of control samples from healthy donors and cancer patients. The V and J ends lost 0 bases and 1 base respectively, with 2 bases between them. The CDR3 contains 13 residues. Germline CDR1 LNHDA, CDR2 SQIVND (reference sequence). Libraries were prepared by immunoSEQ multiplex PCR; TCRdb keeps only in-frame clonotypes and omits some of them. The data hold some 28,000 clones, with around 87% observed a single time. This clonotype was obtained from a woman between 40 and 55 years old with lung cancer. Sequenced sample: PBMCs. This chain links TRBV19 with TRBJ2-3; D gene ambiguous. CDR3 sequence (DNA): TGTGCCAGTAGTATAGATGGCACAGATACGCAGTATTTT. This encodes CASSIDGTDTQYF.